The 20 T cell receptor beta chains below come from one sample, sequenced in a study of metastatic and nonmetastatic thyroid tumors. MiXCR reprocessed the PCR reads for TCRdb. The sample shows about 42,000 clones, about 12% of them seen only once. Every patient was untreated before thyroid surgery. The source material was blood. These receptors all stem from a male donor with papillary thyroid cancer or a benign thyroid nodule (not recorded which). Some clones in this sample may be carry-over from other donors' samples.

With respect to this clone: Given a much more abundant clone one base away, this may be a read error. The J gene is TRBJ1-1, the V gene TRBV30; 7 nucleotides line up with TRBD1. CDR1 is GTSNPN, CDR2 SVGIG, per germline (reference sequence). The CDR3 covers 13 residues. CDR3 region: CAWSLQGDTEALF. In DNA form, the CDR3 reads TGTGCCTGGAGTCTCCAGGGGGACACTGAAGCTCTCTTT.

This clone was seen at least ten times. The V call is TRBV19, the J call TRBJ1-5; D may be TRBD1 (5 bases). This CDR3 has 16 amino acids. Germline lookup yields CDR1 LNHDA and CDR2 SQIVND (reference sequence). V shed 1 base and J shed 6 bases, with 16 bases lying between them. For the CDR3, the DNA is TGTGCCAGTAGTATAGGGGGACGGAGAACCGGTCAGCCCCAGCATTTT. Amino acids: CASSIGGRRTGQPQHF.

This clone was observed at least ten times. V and J are TRBV20-1 and TRBJ2-7, with D perhaps TRBD1 (6 bases). V lost 0 bases and J 7 bases, leaving 19 bases between the germline ends. The length of the CDR3 is 15 residues. From germline, CDR1 is DFQATT and CDR2 SNEGSKA (reference sequence). The CDR3 protein is CSARDHRRSRGEQYF. CDR3 sequence (DNA): TGCAGTGCTAGAGATCACCGGCGGAGCAGGGGAGAGCAGTACTTC.

Relative to its sample, this clone is medium-sized (0.01 to 0.1%). The CDR3 DNA reads as TGTGCCAGCAGCTTTCGTTCAACCTACGAGCAGTACTTC. Residues: CASSFRSTYEQYF. This rearrangement joins TRBV27 to TRBJ2-7; D is uncertain. The V gene lost 6 bases and the J gene lost 2 bases, with 11 bases spanning the gap. The CDR3 length is 13 residues. Germline lookup yields CDR1 MNHEY and CDR2 SMNVEV (reference sequence).

This clone appeared many times. The V call is TRBV5-6, the J call TRBJ2-1; D uncertain. V lost 0 bases, J lost 4 bases, and 8 bases lay in between. CDR1 SGHDT and CDR2 YYEEEE come from the germline V gene. The CDR3 has 14 residues. The CDR3 sequence: CASSLGADYNEQFF. The DNA for the CDR3 is TGTGCCAGCAGCTTGGGCGCAGATTACAATGAGCAGTTCTTC.

The table lists this clone with many counts. V is TRBV28 and J is TRBJ1-1, with a weak D call TRBD1 (5 bases). CDR3 length: 13 amino acids. Germline assignment: CDR1 MDHEN and CDR2 SYDVKM. CDR3 protein: CAGREGGGTEAFF. As DNA, the CDR3 is TGTGCAGGGCGGGAGGGCGGGGGCACTGAAGCTTTCTTT.

This clone came up many times. The genes are TRBV20-1 and TRBJ1-2, with a weak D call TRBD1 (6 bases). V gave up 3 bases and J gave up 5 bases, with 16 bases separating them. The CDR3 runs to 14 residues. Looked up from germline, CDR1 is DFQATT and CDR2 is SNEGSKA (reference sequence). Here the CDR3 DNA reads TGCAGTGCTAGTGGTTGGCAGGGGAAATATGGCTACACCTTC. Translation: CSASGWQGKYGYTF.

The sample holds many counts of this clone. The genes are TRBV20-1 and TRBJ2-5; 8 bases line up with TRBD2. Per the germline V gene, CDR1 is DFQATT and CDR2 is SNEGSKA (reference sequence). V was pared by 1 base and J by 7 bases, with 11 bases of the junction left unmatched. This CDR3 has 15 residues. The CDR3 loop reads CSARVTGLESGTQYF. CDR3 DNA: TGCAGTGCTAGAGTCACGGGACTAGAATCGGGGACCCAGTACTTC.

This clone was recorded many times. The J gene is TRBJ1-1, the V gene TRBV30, with a weak D call TRBD1 (5 bases). The germline gives CDR1 GTSNPN, CDR2 SVGIG (reference sequence). This CDR3 is 11 amino acids long. Trimming pared 3 bases from V and 7 bases from J, leaving 9 bases between. The DNA of the CDR3 is TGTGCCTGGAGGGCGGGGGGTGAAGCTTTCTTT. It is translated as CAWRAGGEAFF.

The chain joins TRBV9 to TRBJ2-1, with 11 positions matching TRBD1. This CDR3 spans 16 amino acids. V lost 1 base and J lost 7; bases outside the gene matches: 7. Germline V gene sequence: CDR1 SGDLS, CDR2 YYNGEE. The CDR3 region is CASSVKNGTGGNEQFF. The CDR3 coding sequence is TGTGCCAGCAGCGTAAAGAATGGGACAGGGGGAAATGAGCAGTTCTTC.

This clone was seen repeatedly, ten times or more. The gene calls are TRBV7-6 and TRBJ2-2; D ambiguous. V was trimmed by 1 base and J by 3 bases, leaving 12 bases between them. Per the germline V gene, CDR1 is SGHVS and CDR2 is FNYEAQ. The CDR3 is made up of 16 amino acids. DNA for the CDR3: TGTGCCAGCAGCTTAGGTGTGGGTCGGGACACCGGGGAGCTGTTTTTT. This sequence encodes CASSLGVGRDTGELFF. The variable domain in full, completed from reference TRBV7-6 and TRBJ2-2, reads GAGVSQSPRYKVTKRGQDVALRCDPISGHVSLYWYRQALGQGPEFLTYFNYEAQQDKSGLPNDRFSAERPEGSISTLTIQRTEQRDSAMYRCASSLGVGRDTGELFFGEGSRLTVL.

Ten or more counts support this clone. J is TRBJ1-4 and V is TRBV28; possibly TRBD1 for D (6 bases). The CDR3 runs 12 residues. Germline CDR1 is MDHEN and CDR2 is SYDVKM. V lost 2 bases, J lost 10 bases, and 8 bases lay in between. The CDR3 spells CASSLAQGKLFF. The CDR3 region has the DNA TGTGCCAGCAGTTTAGCACAGGGAAAACTGTTTTTT.

This clone was found many times. One end of the junction is discordant with germline, which a read error may explain. V and J are TRBV15 and TRBJ1-4; no firm D call. Germline V lookup: CDR1 LNHNV, CDR2 YYDKDF (reference sequence). The CDR3 extends over 15 amino acids. Here the CDR3 DNA reads TGTGCCACCAGCAGAGGCTGGGGAATGAATGGAAAACTGTTTTTT. Its translation is CATSRGWGMNGKLFF.

In this sample, this clone turned up once. A much bigger clone sits one base away, suggesting this may be a read error. The chain combines TRBV18 with TRBJ2-7; D tentatively fits TRBD1 or TRBD2 (5 bases each). This CDR3 comprises 16 residues. In germline, CDR1 is KGHSH, CDR2 LQKENI. CDR3 protein: CTSSPPRGAEAYEQYF. CDR3 nucleotide sequence: TGTACCAGCTCACCACCGAGAGGGGCGGAAGCCTACGAGCAGTACTTC.

At least ten counts were recorded for this clone. The chain combines TRBV4-2 with TRBJ2-7; D unclear. V lost 3 bases and J lost 2, with 11 bases in between. This CDR3 region has 14 residues. Germline CDR1 LGHNA, CDR2 YNFKEQ. For the CDR3, the DNA is TGTGCCAGCAGCCAGTTTCAGAACCCCTACGAGCAGTACTTC. Protein product: CASSQFQNPYEQYF.

In this sample, this clone turned up many times. The genes are TRBV12-3 or TRBV12-4 and TRBJ2-3; D gene uncertain. Trimming pared 1 base from V and 0 bases from J, leaving 8 bases between. This CDR3 is 15 amino acids long. CDR3 protein: CASSLVGFSTDTQYF. CDR3 nucleotides: TGTGCCAGCAGTTTAGTCGGGTTTAGCACAGATACGCAGTATTTT.

This clone was detected many times. V gene TRBV19 combines with J gene TRBJ2-4; D uncertain. From germline, CDR1 is LNHDA and CDR2 SQIVND (reference sequence). CDR3 length: 12 amino acids. The V end lost 1 base, the J end lost 6 bases, and 4 bases lay between the germline ends. This CDR3 reads CASSIGGNIQYF. CDR3 sequence (DNA): TGTGCCAGTAGTATAGGCGGAAACATTCAGTACTTC.

This clone has ten or more counts. V is TRBV4-2 and J is TRBJ1-6; D uncertain. This CDR3 is built from 18 residues. Germline loops: CDR1 LGHNA, CDR2 YNFKEQ. Trimming cost V 0 bases and J 2 bases, with 14 bases left between them. In DNA form, the CDR3 reads TGTGCCAGCAGCCAAGAGGTCAGCATCCAGCCCTATAATTCACCCCTCCACTTT. It encodes CASSQEVSIQPYNSPLHF.

About this clone itself: This may be a read error, as it is one base from a much larger clone. V usage is TRBV7-9 and J usage is TRBJ2-1, with D unclear. Germline V gives CDR1 SEHNR, CDR2 FQNEAQ (reference sequence). Trimming removed 3 bases from V and 3 bases from J, with 6 bases in between. The CDR3 is made up of 13 amino acids. The CDR3 DNA follows: TGTGCCAGCAGCTTTTATGGCTACAATGAGCAGTTCTTC. It yields the protein CASSFYGYNEQFF.

In this sample, this clone turned up many times. The chain has TRBV19 and TRBJ2-3; D possibly corresponds to TRBD2 (6 bases). The germline gives CDR1 LNHDA, CDR2 SQIVND (reference sequence). The CDR3 totals 16 residues. Trimming removed 3 bases from V and 2 bases from J, with 15 bases in between. The CDR3: CASSMAGTFSTDTQYF. The CDR3 nucleotides are TGTGCCAGTAGTATGGCGGGGACCTTCTCCACAGATACGCAGTATTTT.